This T cell receptor (beta chain) emerged from a study of OX40 agonist ivuxolimab in advanced cancers. Study context: Checkpoint inhibitors had been given previously to approximately 41% of patients.

Overall study findings and caveats: Circulating CD4+ and CD8+ T cells showed clonal expansion by week 6 at 0.1 to 3.0 mg/kg. Also present in some nonresponders was a low level of normalized T-cell clonal expansion.

In regard to this clone: Its antigen is still unknown.

Generated by immunoSEQ multiplex PCR, the TCRdb table keeps only in-frame clones and is missing some. The repertoire holds more than 65,000 clones, 84% seen once, with around 25% in the top ten. The V gene lost 0 bases and the J gene lost 4 bases, with 14 bases spanning the gap. Germline V gene data show CDR1 as SGHKS and CDR2 as YYEKEE (reference sequence). The CDR3 has 15 residues. The chain couples TRBV5-5 to TRBJ2-7; a weak D match, TRBD2 (5 bases). The specimen was CD4+ or CD8+ T cells sorted from blood, collected in a trial of the OX40 agonist ivuxolimab. This clonotype was sampled from an adult with an advanced solid tumor such as melanoma, head and neck, liver or kidney cancer. The CDR3 spells CASSLARTGFYEQYF. The CDR3 nucleotides are TGTGCCAGCAGCTTGGCGCGGACGGGATTTTACGAGCAGTACTTC.